One sample yielded the 20 T cell receptor beta chains listed below, sequenced in a study of CD8 T cells in Susac syndrome. Reverse transcription of roughly 0.5 to 1 ug RNA was carried out with random hexamers. TCRdb re-called the immunoSEQ multiplex PCR reads through MiXCR, storing one row per CDR3 protein. The repertoire holds some 130,000 distinct CDR3 sequences, with about 95% as singletons. Sequenced input: CD4+ T cells from PBMCs. The receptors shown here come from a human donor with multiple sclerosis.

This chain connects TRBV5-1 to TRBJ2-1, with TRBD1 matching 9 bases. The CDR3 runs to 15 residues. The germline V gene has CDR1 SGHRS and CDR2 YFSETQ. V was clipped by 4 bases and J by 2 bases; unmatched bases: 4. The CDR3 reads CASSPGTGPYNEQFF. CDR3 DNA sequence: TGCGCCAGCAGCCCTGGGACAGGGCCCTACAATGAGCAGTTCTTC.

V gene TRBV12-3 or TRBV12-4 combines with J gene TRBJ2-3, with 8 positions matching TRBD2. The CDR3 extends over 15 amino acids. V was clipped by 5 bases and J by 3 bases; unmatched bases: 7. CDR3 DNA sequence: TGTGCCAGCAGTCCCACCATAGCGGGGACAGATACGCAGTATTTT. It specifies CASSPTIAGTDTQYF.

The CDR3 protein is CASSYSSQPEDANTGELFF. CDR3 bases: TGTGCCAGCAGTTACTCGTCCCAGCCTGAAGACGCGAACACCGGGGAGCTGTTTTTT. The chain uses TRBV6-2 or TRBV6-3 and TRBJ2-2; no clear D. There are 19 residues in the CDR3. Germline V lookup: CDR1 MNHEY, CDR2 SVGEGT. Trimming shortened V by 0 bases and J by 0 bases, and 17 bases separated the two germline ends.

The J gene is TRBJ2-1, the V gene TRBV25-1, with 7 bases fitting TRBD2. This CDR3 is built from 16 residues. Germline V gene sequence: CDR1 MGHDK, CDR2 SYGVNS. Trimming at V came to 2 bases and at J to 1 base, leaving 5 bases not matched to a gene. The CDR3 here is CASSERGGSSYNEQFF. The CDR3 DNA reads TGTGCCAGCAGTGAACGCGGCGGGAGTTCCTACAATGAGCAGTTCTTC. The entire variable domain, with the rest obtained from reference TRBV25-1 and TRBJ2-1, is as follows: EADIYQTPRYLVIGTGKKITLECSQTMGHDKMYWYQQDPGMELHLIHYSYGVNSTEKGDLSSESTVSRIRTEHFPLTLESARPSHTSQYLCASSERGGSSYNEQFFGPGTRLTVL.

The chain uses TRBV23-1 and TRBJ2-5; a possible D gene is TRBD2 (5 bases). TRBV23-1 is assigned to the ORF class and has an uncertain function. The germline V and J ends were trimmed by 2 bases and 1 base, with 14 bases remaining between them. This CDR3 is 16 amino acids long. Here the CDR3 reads CASSQRTPISQETQYF. CDR3 bases: TGCGCCAGCAGTCAAAGGACTCCCATATCCCAAGAGACCCAGTACTTC.

The V gene is TRBV11-3, the J gene TRBJ2-2, with 8 bases lining up with TRBD2. Losses at the gene ends were 5 bases for V and 2 bases for J; bases not matched to a gene: 13. CDR1 is SGHNT and CDR2 is YENEEA in the germline V gene. The CDR3 covers 18 residues. CDR3 sequence: CASSEGTVAGGNTGELFF. The CDR3 nucleotides are TGTGCCAGCAGCGAAGGGACCGTTGCGGGAGGTAACACCGGGGAGCTGTTTTTT.

The chain combines TRBV12-3 or TRBV12-4 with TRBJ1-1, with D hard to call. The CDR3 contains 13 residues. Trimming cost V 5 bases and J 1 base, with 8 bases left between them. The CDR3, as DNA: TGTGCCAGCAGTCTGGAGAGGAACACTGAAGCTTTCTTT. Its protein is CASSLERNTEAFF.

This chain connects TRBV5-8 to TRBJ2-4, with D perhaps TRBD1 (6 bases). CDR1 SGHTS and CDR2 YDEGEE come from the germline V gene. CDR3 length: 16 residues. Trimming left V 0 bases short and J 8 bases short, with 18 bases between. CDR3 bases: TGTGCCAGCAGCTTGGGAATGGCCAGGGACATCGACATTCAGTACTTC. This translates into CASSLGMARDIDIQYF. Full variable domain (missing parts from reference TRBV5-8 and TRBJ2-4): EAGVTQSPTHLIKTRGQQATLRCSPISGHTSVYWYQQALGLGLQFLLWYDEGEERNRGNFPPRFSGRQFPNYSSELNVNALELEDSALYLCASSLGMARDIDIQYFGAGTRLSVL.

The V call is TRBV20-1, the J call TRBJ1-6; 9 bases map to TRBD1. Germline CDR1 DFQATT, CDR2 SNEGSKA (reference sequence). The CDR3 is 14 residues long. Losses at the gene ends were 0 bases for V and 13 bases for J; bases not matched to a gene: 7. The CDR3 is CSARDTRDRVPLHF. The DNA of the CDR3 is TGCAGTGCTAGAGATACTCGGGACAGGGTCCCCCTCCACTTT.

V is TRBV5-1 and J is TRBJ2-1, with D possibly TRBD1 on 6 matching bases. Germline loops: CDR1 SGHRS, CDR2 YFSETQ. This CDR3 has 15 residues. V lost 4 bases and J 4 bases, leaving 15 bases between the germline ends. The CDR3 bases are TGCGCCAGCAGCCTAACTATGGGGGCTTACAATGAGCAGTTCTTC. Its protein product is CASSLTMGAYNEQFF.

The chain carries TRBV5-1 and TRBJ2-7; perhaps TRBD1 as D (6 bases). Looked up from germline, CDR1 is SGHRS and CDR2 is YFSETQ. Trimming shortened V by 2 bases and J by 3 bases, and 12 bases separated the two germline ends. The CDR3 loop spans 14 amino acids. The CDR3 region has the DNA TGCGCCAGCAGCTTTGCAGGGGAAGTCTACGAGCAGTACTTC. It encodes CASSFAGEVYEQYF.

This clonotype occurred once. This CDR3 is CASSSQRQSRAETQYF. CDR3 nucleotide sequence: TGCGCCAGCAGCTCACAGAGACAGTCCCGGGCAGAGACCCAGTACTTC. The V call is TRBV5-1, the J call TRBJ2-5, with TRBD1 as a possible D gene (5 bases). Trimming removed 3 bases from V and 4 bases from J, with 19 bases in between. Per germline, CDR1 SGHRS and CDR2 YFSETQ. This CDR3 comprises 16 residues.

The CDR3 is CASRVGTGRSGANVLTF. Here the CDR3 DNA reads TGTGCCAGCAGGGTTGGGACAGGGAGGTCTGGGGCCAACGTCCTGACTTTC. The genes are TRBV2 and TRBJ2-6; 9 bases line up with TRBD1. The V and J ends lost 6 bases and 1 base, in that order; junction bases with no gene match: 7. CDR3 length: 17 amino acids. CDR1 is SNHLY and CDR2 is FYNNEI in the germline V gene.

The CDR3 loop reads CASSPSRKGDYGYTF. The CDR3 coding sequence is TGTGCCAGCAGTCCATCCCGAAAGGGAGACTATGGCTACACCTTC. The V gene is TRBV12-3 or TRBV12-4, the J gene TRBJ1-2, with no clear D. There are 15 residues in the CDR3. V was pared by 5 bases and J by 3 bases, with 16 bases between.

V and J are TRBV2 and TRBJ2-2; 7 bases are shared with TRBD1. The CDR3 totals 14 residues. Germline trimming cut 10 bases from V and 3 bases from J; bases unmatched to any gene: 8. Germline V lookup: CDR1 SNHLY, CDR2 FYNNEI. The CDR3: CATTQGFDTGELFF. CDR3 sequence (DNA): TGTGCCACTACACAGGGGTTTGACACCGGGGAGCTGTTTTTT.

The genes are TRBV12-3 or TRBV12-4 and TRBJ2-7; 8 bases fit TRBD1. The V and J ends lost 6 bases and 6 bases, in that order; junction bases with no gene match: 10. This CDR3 region has 14 residues. The chain's CDR3 is CASSQDRDLSEQYF. The CDR3 DNA is TGTGCCAGCAGCCAGGACAGGGATTTGAGCGAGCAGTACTTC.

V usage is TRBV20-1 and J usage is TRBJ2-5; D might be TRBD2 (6 bases). V lost 3 bases, J lost 4 bases, and 12 bases lay in between. There are 13 residues in the CDR3. Germline V gene data show CDR1 as DFQATT and CDR2 as SNEGSKA (reference sequence). The CDR3 nucleotides are TGCAGTGCTAGTCAGCTGGGGGGAGAGACCCAGTACTTC. Amino acids: CSASQLGGETQYF.

This chain links TRBV7-6 with TRBJ2-5; the D gene is possibly TRBD2 (6 bases). V was clipped by 1 base and J by 3 bases, with 18 bases between them. Germline V gene sequence: CDR1 SGHVS, CDR2 FNYEAQ. The CDR3 runs to 17 residues. CDR3 DNA sequence: TGTGCCAGCAGCTTAGGACTAGATTTCGGAGGGAAAGAGACCCAGTACTTC. This codes for CASSLGLDFGGKETQYF.

The chain employs TRBV6-5 and TRBJ2-7; 8 bases agree with TRBD1. Germline V gene data show CDR1 as MNHEY and CDR2 as SVGAGI. CDR3 length: 16 residues. The V and J ends lost 2 bases and 6 bases, in that order; junction bases with no gene match: 12. CDR3 residues: CASSYTLGTGPIEQYF. CDR3 nucleotide sequence: TGTGCCAGCAGTTACACCTTGGGGACAGGCCCCATCGAGCAGTACTTC.

V is TRBV15 and J is TRBJ2-1, with D possibly being TRBD1 (6 bases). This CDR3 has 13 amino acids. Germline CDR1 LNHNV, CDR2 YYDKDF (reference sequence). V lost 7 bases, J lost 8 bases, and 15 bases lay in between. CDR3 sequence (DNA): TGTGCCACCAAAGAGGGACATGGGGATGAGCAGTTCTTC. Its protein product is CATKEGHGDEQFF.